One and the same sample provided the 15 T cell receptor beta chains below, sequenced in a study of T cell clonality in common variable immunodeficiency. Clones were sequenced by immunoSEQ multiplex PCR, and TCRdb holds only the in-frame ones, with some missing. This repertoire holds roughly 60,000 clones, and none appear only once. The specimen sequenced was peripheral blood mononuclear cells. All receptors come from a person between 18 and 75 years old in good health.

The sample holds many counts of this clone. Read sequence stops 3 residues before the CDR3 end, and the germline J gene provides the missing end. The rearrangement links TRBV4-1 to TRBJ2-3; D remains ambiguous. Per germline, CDR1 MGHRA and CDR2 YSYEKL. This CDR3 spans 13 amino acids. Trimming shortened V by 0 bases and J by 5 bases, and 6 bases separated the two germline ends. CDR3 bases read: TGCGCCAGCAGCCAAGAATCAGGAGATACG. Protein sequence: CASSQESGDT. The entire CDR3 protein reads CASSQESGDTQYF.

This clone was detected ten times or more. Coverage ceases 3 residues before the CDR3 finishes, and the germline J gene fills in the end. V usage is TRBV28 and J usage is TRBJ1-1; no definite D call. V was cut by 4 bases and J by 5 bases, with 5 bases left in between. This CDR3 contains 11 residues. Germline V lookup: CDR1 MDHEN, CDR2 SYDVKM. CDR3: CASSSGTEAFF. CDR3 DNA, as far as it was read: TGTGCCAGCAGTTCGGGGACTGAA.

This clone came up many times. Read data end 3 residues before the CDR3 end; the end is taken from the germline J gene. This sequence joins TRBV7-8 and TRBJ2-5; 9 positions match TRBD2. Trimming took 5 bases from V and 5 from J; bases not matched to a gene: 6. The CDR3 consists of 14 residues. Germline V gene data show CDR1 as SGHVS and CDR2 as FQNEAQ. CDR3 DNA (partial): TGTGCCAGCAGCCTCGGGACTAGCTTCGAGACC. Translated, it gives CASSLGTSFET. The full CDR3 is CASSLGTSFETQYF.

This clone has at least ten counts. The DNA ends 3 residues before the CDR3 does, and the rest of the CDR3 is filled in from the germline J gene. The chain is built from TRBV19 and TRBJ2-2; 9 bases line up with TRBD1. The CDR3 covers 11 residues. Germline-derived CDR1 and CDR2 are LNHDA and SQIVND (reference sequence). CDR3 protein: CRQGDTGELFF. CDR3 DNA (partial): TGTAGACAGGGGGACACCGGGGAG.

In its sample, this clone was seen a few times. The CDR3 loop reads CASSTGGSTEAFF. Partial CDR3 DNA: TGTGCCAGCAGCACGGGTGGTAGCACTGAA. This sequence joins TRBV7-9 and TRBJ1-1; no clear D. The read ends 3 residues shy of where the CDR3 ends; the end is completed using the germline J gene. In germline, CDR1 is SEHNR, CDR2 FQNEAQ (reference sequence). This CDR3 comprises 13 residues. The ends were cut back, 5 bases at V and 4 bases at J, with 11 bases in the middle.

The table lists this clone with many counts. Read data end 3 residues before the CDR3 end; the end is taken from the germline J gene. This chain joins TRBV5-1 and TRBJ1-4; TRBD1 matches 7 bases. V shed 0 bases and J 5 bases; nucleotides not matched to a gene: 7. The CDR3 totals 16 residues. Germline loops: CDR1 SGHRS, CDR2 YFSETQ. Partial CDR3 DNA: TGCGCCAGCAGCTTGGAACAGGGGACCCGAAATGAAAAA. Translating gives CASSLEQGTRNEK. The CDR3 in full is CASSLEQGTRNEKLFF.

This clone was seen at least ten times. The read is 3 residues too short to cover the CDR3 end, so that end is filled in from the germline J gene. This chain joins TRBV2 and TRBJ2-7; 8 positions agree with TRBD2. The CDR3 length is 15 residues. The V and J ends lost 1 base and 1 base, in that order; junction bases with no gene match: 3. CDR1 and CDR2 (germline): SNHLY, FYNNEI. CDR3 DNA (partial): TGTGCCAGCAGTGAAGGGCTAGCGGGTTCCTACGAG. This sequence encodes CASSEGLAGSYE. The complete CDR3 protein is CASSEGLAGSYEQYF. Full variable domain (missing parts from reference TRBV2 and TRBJ2-7): EPEVTQTPSHQVTQMGQEVILRCVPISNHLYFYWYRQILGQKVEFLVSFYNNEISEKSEIFDDQFSVERPDGSNFTLKIRSTKLEDSAMYFCASSEGLAGSYEQYFGPGTRLTVT.

This clone was recorded at least ten times. The DNA read from the CDR3 is TGTGCCAGCTCACCTTGGACAGAAAACACCGGGGAG. Its translation: CASSPWTENTGE. The entire CDR3 reads CASSPWTENTGELFF. The rearrangement joins TRBV18 to TRBJ2-2; a weak D match, TRBD1 (6 bases). The read finishes 3 residues shy of the CDR3 end, and the germline J gene is used to complete it. Germline assignment: CDR1 KGHSH and CDR2 LQKENI. CDR3 length equals 15 residues. Trimming took off 3 bases at V and 2 bases at J, with 10 bases between the two ends.

This clone occurred many times. The missing CDR3 end, 3 residues past where the read stops, is filled in from the germline J gene. The rearrangement joins TRBV14 to TRBJ2-7; 8 bases agree with TRBD1. CDR3 length equals 15 residues. Looked up from germline, CDR1 is SGHDN and CDR2 is FVKESK. Trimming took 4 bases from V and 1 from J; bases not matched to a gene: 6. The CDR3 protein is CASSRSQGASYEQYF. The covered CDR3 bases are TGTGCCAGCAGCCGGAGCCAGGGGGCTTCCTACGAG.

The table lists this clone with many counts. The read comes to an end 3 residues before the CDR3 does, leaving the germline J gene to fill in the end. The chain carries TRBV14 and TRBJ2-7; 8 nucleotides align to TRBD2. Trimming took 4 bases from V and 6 from J; bases not matched to a gene: 5. Germline lookup yields CDR1 SGHDN and CDR2 FVKESK. This CDR3 is 13 amino acids long. Partial CDR3 DNA: TGTGCCAGCAGCCTCGGACTAGCTGCCGAG. Translated, it gives CASSLGLAAE. The whole CDR3 region reads CASSLGLAAEQYF.

This clone has at least ten counts. With the read ending 3 residues before the CDR3 end, the germline J gene is used to fill in that end. This sequence joins TRBV30 and TRBJ2-3; no clear D. The V gene's germline CDR1 is GTSNPN and CDR2 SVGIG (reference sequence). The V end lost 4 bases, the J end lost 3 bases, and 5 bases lay between the germline ends. The CDR3 length is 11 residues. Here the CDR3 reads CAWIGTDTQYF. The sequenced part of the CDR3 DNA is TGTGCCTGGATAGGGACAGATACG. Looking up the rest from reference TRBV30 and TRBJ2-3 gives the full variable domain: SQTIHQWPATLVQPVGSPLSLECTVEGTSNPNLYWYRQAAGRGLQLLFYSVGIGQISSEVPQNLSASRPQDRQFILSSKKLLLSDSGFYLCAWIGTDTQYFGPGTRLTVL.

This clone was counted many times. The CDR3 end falls 3 residues outside the read, so it is completed with the germline J gene. This chain links TRBV20-1 with TRBJ2-1, with 9 bases that match TRBD1. V lost 0 bases, J lost 1 base, and 4 bases stayed unmatched. CDR1 and CDR2 from the germline V gene are DFQATT and SNEGSKA (reference sequence). This CDR3 is 16 amino acids long. The covered CDR3 bases are TGCAGTGCTAGAGATTCCGGGACAGGGTCCTACAATGAG. Amino acid sequence: CSARDSGTGSYNE. The whole CDR3 region reads CSARDSGTGSYNEQFF.

This clone was recorded at least ten times. The read halts 3 residues ahead of the CDR3 end, with the missing end drawn from the germline J gene. J is TRBJ2-7 and V is TRBV7-8; 9 bases map to TRBD1. The junction had 13 bases not matched to a gene; V was cut back by 5 bases and J by 5 bases. Germline CDR1 and CDR2: SGHVS and FQNEAQ. There are 16 residues in the CDR3. CDR3 DNA (partial): TGTGCCAGCAGCGCCACGACCGGGACAGGGTTCCACGAG. Translated, it gives CASSATTGTGFHE. Given in full, the CDR3 is CASSATTGTGFHEQYF.

This clone has ten or more counts. Read coverage stops 3 residues before the CDR3 terminus; the germline J gene supplies the remainder. This chain uses TRBV6-1 with TRBJ2-3, with 7 bases identical to TRBD1. J gave up 0 bases and V 4 bases, and 4 bases lay outside the gene matches. This CDR3 comprises 15 residues. Germline CDR1 is MNHNS and CDR2 is SASEGT. The sequenced part of the CDR3 DNA is TGTGCCAGCAGTGGACAGGGCATAAGCACAGATACG. It is translated as CASSGQGISTDT. The full CDR3 reads CASSGQGISTDTQYF.

This clone was recorded at least ten times. The DNA ends 3 residues before the CDR3 does, and the rest of the CDR3 is filled in from the germline J gene. The chain uses TRBV15 and TRBJ2-3; 7 bases are shared with TRBD1. Looked up from germline, CDR1 is LNHNV and CDR2 is YYDKDF (reference sequence). The CDR3 runs 14 residues. Trimming removed 7 bases from V and 3 bases from J; junction bases left unmatched: 7. CDR3 region: CATTRARGTDTQYF. CDR3 bases read: TGTGCCACCACTCGTGCCAGGGGGACAGATACG.